These 8 T cell receptor beta chains originate from one sample sequenced in a study of T-cell reconstitution after alpha-beta-depleted transplantation in children. Unique molecular identifiers were incorporated into the prepared TCRbeta library. Each CDR3 protein is one row after TCRdb ran MiXCR on the PCR reads. The table has 700,000 to 850,000 distinct CDR3 sequences, 15% to 20% seen once; the top ten hold approximately 5%. The sequences come from PBMCs, mostly from graft donor cells, collected 360 days after TCRalphabeta/CD19-depleted stem cell transplant. Receptor source: a male patient between 10 and 17 years old who had a stem cell transplant for acute lymphoblastic leukemia, so the T cells may come from the graft donor.

Many counts were recorded for this clonotype. V and J are TRBV20-1 and TRBJ1-5; weak D call: TRBD1 (5 bases). The V end lost 3 bases, the J end lost 0 bases, and 15 bases lay between the germline ends. The germline CDR1 and CDR2 sequences are DFQATT and SNEGSKA (reference sequence). The CDR3 has 16 residues. The CDR3 DNA reads as TGCAGTGCTAGTAGAGGAGGGGATCATAGCAATCAGCCCCAGCATTTT. This codes for CSASRGGDHSNQPQHF.

This clonotype has a count of ten or more. This chain links TRBV18 with TRBJ2-5; unclear D gene. The CDR3 is 13 amino acids. The germline V gene has CDR1 KGHSH and CDR2 LQKENI. V was shortened by 4 bases and J by 0 bases, with 6 bases between the two germline ends. CDR3 sequence: CASSRTYQETQYF. CDR3 coding DNA: TGTGCCAGCTCACGGACGTACCAAGAGACCCAGTACTTC.

The rearrangement joins TRBV9 to TRBJ2-6; unclear D gene. Trimming took 3 bases from V and 2 from J, leaving 6 bases between them. Germline loops: CDR1 SGDLS, CDR2 YYNGEE. This CDR3 contains 14 residues. The CDR3 spells CASSGRPGANVLTF. DNA of the CDR3: TGTGCCAGCAGCGGCCGTCCTGGGGCCAACGTCCTGACTTTC.

This clonotype was found a few times. The chain is built from TRBV20-1 and TRBJ2-1; D assignment may be TRBD1 or TRBD2 (5 bases each). CDR1 is DFQATT and CDR2 is SNEGSKA in the germline V gene (reference sequence). Between the trimmed V and J ends, which lost 3 bases and 6 bases, there was a span of 9 bases. The CDR3 loop spans 12 amino acids. The CDR3 loop reads CSASEGSNEQFF. As DNA, the CDR3 is TGCAGTGCTAGTGAGGGGAGCAATGAGCAGTTCTTC.

To note about this clonotype: Possible read error: a much larger clone is one base away. This rearrangement joins TRBV12-3 or TRBV12-4 to TRBJ2-7; maybe TRBD2 (5 bases). The V end lost 4 bases, the J end lost 2 bases, and 15 bases lay between the germline ends. The CDR3 runs 15 residues. CDR3 residues: CASSSGWFWTYEQYF. The CDR3 nucleotides are TGTGCCAGCAGTTCGGGATGGTTTTGGACCTACGAGCAGTACTTC.

The V call is TRBV15, the J call TRBJ1-4; D unclear. Germline V gives CDR1 LNHNV, CDR2 YYDKDF (reference sequence). The CDR3 is 14 residues long. The germline V and J ends were trimmed by 0 bases and 6 bases, with 8 bases remaining between them. The CDR3 here is CATSRDSLYEKLFF. CDR3 in DNA: TGTGCCACCAGCAGAGATTCCCTCTATGAAAAACTGTTTTTT.

Here the CDR3 reads CASGMGLAKNIQYF. CDR3 bases: TGTGCCAGCGGAATGGGGCTAGCCAAAAACATTCAGTACTTC. V and J are TRBV5-5 and TRBJ2-4; a possible D gene is TRBD1 (5 bases). This CDR3 spans 14 amino acids. Between the trimmed V and J ends, which lost 7 bases and 0 bases, there was a span of 11 bases. CDR1 and CDR2 from the germline V gene are SGHKS and YYEKEE (reference sequence).

This clonotype was counted between two and nine times. The chain recombines TRBV28 with TRBJ1-5, with 7 bases aligning to TRBD1. Germline V CDR1 and CDR2: MDHEN, SYDVKM. CDR3 length: 14 amino acids. Trimming took 7 bases from V and 4 from J; bases not matched to a gene: 7. The CDR3 DNA sequence: TGTGCCAGCACCCTCAGGGGGTGGAATCAGCCCCAGCATTTT. Translation: CASTLRGWNQPQHF.